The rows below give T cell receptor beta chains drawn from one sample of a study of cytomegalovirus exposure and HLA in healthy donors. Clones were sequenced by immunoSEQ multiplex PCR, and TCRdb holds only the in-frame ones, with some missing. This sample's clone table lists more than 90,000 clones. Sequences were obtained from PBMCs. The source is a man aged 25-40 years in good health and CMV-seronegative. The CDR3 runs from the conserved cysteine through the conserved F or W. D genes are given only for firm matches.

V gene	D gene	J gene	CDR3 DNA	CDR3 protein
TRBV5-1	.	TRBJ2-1	TGCGCCAGCAGCCTATCACAGGGTGGGTCCTACAATGAGCAGTTCTTC	CASSLSQGGSYNEQFF
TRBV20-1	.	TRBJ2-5	TGCAGTGCCGCACAGGGCTGGACCCAGTACTTC	CSAAQGWTQYF
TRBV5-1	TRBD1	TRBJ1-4	TGCGCCAGCAGCTTGGGGGACAGGGGGTTCGGCGAAAAACTGTTTTTT	CASSLGDRGFGEKLFF
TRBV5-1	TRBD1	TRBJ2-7	TGCGCCAGCAGCTTGGCGACAGGGGGCTACGAGCAGTACTTC	CASSLATGGYEQYF
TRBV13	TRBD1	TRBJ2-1	TGTGCCAGCAGCTTACCCCCTGGGACAGGGGCACCGGGTGAGCAGTTCTTC	CASSLPPGTGAPGEQFF
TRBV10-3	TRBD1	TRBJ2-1	TGTGCCATCAGTATTACCGACAGGGACAATGAGCAGTTCTTC	CAISITDRDNEQFF
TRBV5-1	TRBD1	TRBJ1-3	TGCGCCAGCAGTCAGGGGGCGGAGAACACCATATATTTT	CASSQGAENTIYF
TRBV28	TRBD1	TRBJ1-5	TGTGCCTGTGGGTTAGGACAGGGCTTATTTTCTAGCAATCAGCCCCAGCATTTT	CACGLGQGLFSSNQPQHF
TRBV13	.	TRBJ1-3	TGTGCCAGCAGCGTCAGAGGCCGGCGGGGGGCGCGGGGAAACACCATATATTTT	CASSVRGRRGARGNTIYF
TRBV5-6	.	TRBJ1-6	TGTGCCAGCAGCTTGGGGGCTAATTCACCCCTCCACTTT	CASSLGANSPLHF
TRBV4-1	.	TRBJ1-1	TGCGCCAGCAGCCAACTTAGGGCGGGGCGGGGGACTGAAGCTTTCTTT	CASSQLRAGRGTEAFF
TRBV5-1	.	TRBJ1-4	TGCGCCAGCAGCTTGGGCTCCCCAGATGAAAAACTGTTTTTT	CASSLGSPDEKLFF
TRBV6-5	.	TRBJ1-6	TGTGCCAGCAGTGCCGCCGGGTTAATAAAGGCACCCCTCCACTTT	CASSAAGLIKAPLHF
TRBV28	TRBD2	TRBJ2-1	TGTGCCAGTTGGCTAGCGGGGGGGGGCAATGAGCAGTTCTTC	CASWLAGGGNEQFF
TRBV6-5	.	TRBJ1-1	TGTGCCAGCAGTTACTCAAGACGGGGGGGGAACACTGAAGCTTTCTTT	CASSYSRRGGNTEAFF
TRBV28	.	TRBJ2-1	TGTGCCAGCAGTTTAGTCATCAATGAGCAGTTCTTC	CASSLVINEQFF
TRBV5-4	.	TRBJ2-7	TGTGCCAGCAGTCCAACCTACGGGGGATTACGCGAGCAGTACTTC	CASSPTYGGLREQYF
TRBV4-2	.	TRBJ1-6	TGTGCCAGCAGCCAGATGAGGGGGACACGGGAAAATTCACCCCTCCACTTT	CASSQMRGTRENSPLHF
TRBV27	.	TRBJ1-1	TGTGCCAGCAGTTTAAGGACAGCGAACACTGAAGCTTTCTTT	CASSLRTANTEAFF
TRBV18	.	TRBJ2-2	TGTGCCAGCTCACCACAACAGAATACCGGGGAGCTGTTTTTT	CASSPQQNTGELFF
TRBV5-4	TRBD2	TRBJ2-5	TGTGCCAGCAGCGTAAGCGGGGGTAGGCAAGAGACCCAGTACTTC	CASSVSGGRQETQYF
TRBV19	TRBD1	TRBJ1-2	TGTGCCAGTACCGACAGGGACTATGGCTACACCTTC	CASTDRDYGYTF
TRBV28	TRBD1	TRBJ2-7	TGTGCCAGCACTTCGGGACAGGCAGACGAGCAGTACTTC	CASTSGQADEQYF
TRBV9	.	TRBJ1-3	TGTGCCAGCAGCGGGGACTGGAGCTCTGGAAACACCATATATTTT	CASSGDWSSGNTIYF
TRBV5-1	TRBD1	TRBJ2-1	TGCGCCAGTTTTCCACAGGGGGCCTTCTACAATGAGCAGTTCTTC	CASFPQGAFYNEQFF
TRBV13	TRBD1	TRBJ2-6	TGTGCCAGCAGCGCGGGGGGACAGGGGGCTGCCGGGGCCAACGTCCTGACTTTC	CASSAGGQGAAGANVLTF
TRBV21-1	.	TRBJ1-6	TGTGCCAGCAGCGATAGGACAGCTGATAATTCACCCCTCCACTTT	CASSDRTADNSPLHF
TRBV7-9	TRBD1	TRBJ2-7	TGTGCCAGCAGCTTAAAGGGACAGGGGATTTGGGAGCAGTACTTC	CASSLKGQGIWEQYF
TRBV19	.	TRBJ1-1	TGTGCCAGTACCCCCATAACGGGGGGTCTTGAAGCTTTCTTT	CASTPITGGLEAFF
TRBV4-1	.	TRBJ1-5	TGCGCCAGCAGCCAAGACGGTTTCTCCAATCAGCCCCAGCATTTT	CASSQDGFSNQPQHF
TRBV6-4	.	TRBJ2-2	TGTGCCAGCAGCCGGGTCGGGTCCGGGGAGCTGTTTTTT	CASSRVGSGELFF
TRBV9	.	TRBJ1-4	TGTGCCAGCAGCCCCTCGGGAAACGTTAATGAAAAACTGTTTTTT	CASSPSGNVNEKLFF
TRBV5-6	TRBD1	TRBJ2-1	TGTGCCAGCAGCAAGACAGGGGACAATGAGCAGTTCTTC	CASSKTGDNEQFF
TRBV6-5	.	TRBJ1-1	TGTGCCAGCAGTTACCAACAGGGAATCGCTGAAGCTTTCTTT	CASSYQQGIAEAFF
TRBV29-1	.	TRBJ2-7	TGCAGCGTTTCGAGACTCGGCTACGAGCAGTACTTC	CSVSRLGYEQYF
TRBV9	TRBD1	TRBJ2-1	TGTGCCAGCAGCGTTAGGACAGGGGTACTTAATGAGCAGTTCTTC	CASSVRTGVLNEQFF
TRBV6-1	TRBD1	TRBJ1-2	TGTGCCAGCAGTGAGACAGGGAGAGGTTATGGCTACACCTTC	CASSETGRGYGYTF
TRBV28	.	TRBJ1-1	TGTGCCAGCAACCTACGGGCAGGGGTGATTGGAGCTTTCTTT	CASNLRAGVIGAFF
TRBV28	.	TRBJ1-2	TGTGCCAGCAGTTTAAGTCTGGAGGCGAAAGGCTACACCTTC	CASSLSLEAKGYTF
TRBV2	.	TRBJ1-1	TGTGCCAGCAGTGAAAATTCAGGAGGTTCTTCGGAAGCTTTCTTT	CASSENSGGSSEAFF
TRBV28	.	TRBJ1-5	TGTGCCAGCAGTTTATCTGCCGGGACACAAGGTAGCAATCAGCCCCAGCATTTT	CASSLSAGTQGSNQPQHF
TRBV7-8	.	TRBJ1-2	TGTGCCAGCAGCGATTCAGCGAACTATGGCTACACCTTC	CASSDSANYGYTF
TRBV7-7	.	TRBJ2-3	TGTGCCAGCAGCTTAGTTCCCCCAGGGAGGAGGGGTACCGGCACAGATACGCAGTATTTT	CASSLVPPGRRGTGTDTQYF
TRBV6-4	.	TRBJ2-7	TGTGCCAGCAGTGACTCGAGGGGGTACGGGCTCGACCTTTACTACGAGCAGTACTTC	CASSDSRGYGLDLYYEQYF
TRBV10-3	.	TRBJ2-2	TGTGCCATCGGGGCACCTATGAACACCGGGGAGCTGTTTTTT	CAIGAPMNTGELFF
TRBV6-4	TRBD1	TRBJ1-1	TGTGCCAGCAGTGATAGGGACAGTAACACTGAAGCTTTCTTT	CASSDRDSNTEAFF
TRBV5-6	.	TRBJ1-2	TGTGCCAGCACCTCGGACAAGGCGGAAGGCTACACCTTC	CASTSDKAEGYTF
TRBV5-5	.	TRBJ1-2	TGTGCCAGCAGCTTAATGAGTACTAACTATGGCTACACCTTC	CASSLMSTNYGYTF
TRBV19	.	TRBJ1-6	TGTGCCAGTAGTATAGATTCAGGGGTTGATAATTCACCCCTCCACTTT	CASSIDSGVDNSPLHF
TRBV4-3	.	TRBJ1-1	TGCGCCAGCAGCCAAGAGGTGGGGGGCACTGAAGCTTTCTTT	CASSQEVGGTEAFF